The clone carrying this T cell receptor beta chain appeared many times. At the DNA level, this CDR3 is encoded by other sequences in the same sample as well. The sample is drawn from a study of shared clonotypes between healthy human individuals. Donors comprised only Caucasian adults living in Nashville, Tennessee. CD8 memory was a combination that joined CD45RO+ cells with CCR7-negative CD45RA+ TemRA cells. The sorted-subset replicate PCRs were given 200 ng DNA, which is roughly 30,000 T cell genomes. Sequencing was performed with immunoSEQ multiplex PCR; in TCRdb, only in-frame clones are kept and a portion is missing. The sample consists of about 110,000 clones, around 68% of them appearing once. Trimming cost V 6 bases and J 5 bases, with 16 bases left between them. Looked up from germline, CDR1 is MDHEN and CDR2 is SYDVKM. The CDR3 has 14 amino acids.

This TCR was sampled from a woman aged 25 to 45 in good health. Source material: memory CD8+ T cells sorted from blood. Subset given: CD45RO+ cells pooled with CCR7-negative TemRA cells. The J gene is TRBJ2-5, the V gene TRBV28; weak D call: TRBD2 (6 bases). The DNA for the CDR3 is TGTGCCAGCAGAAAAAGACTAGGGTGGGAGACCCAGTACTTC. Translating gives CASRKRLGWETQYF.